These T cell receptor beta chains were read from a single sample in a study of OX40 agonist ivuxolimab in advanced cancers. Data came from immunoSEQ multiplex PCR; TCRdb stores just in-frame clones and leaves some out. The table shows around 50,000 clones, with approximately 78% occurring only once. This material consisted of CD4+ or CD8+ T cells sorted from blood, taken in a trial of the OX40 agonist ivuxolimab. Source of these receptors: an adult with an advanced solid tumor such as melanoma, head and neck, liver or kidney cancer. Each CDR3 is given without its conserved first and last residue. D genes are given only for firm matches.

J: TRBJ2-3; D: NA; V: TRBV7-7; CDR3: ASSPGERPTDTQY
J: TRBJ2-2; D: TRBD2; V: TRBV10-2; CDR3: ASSESRRGGNTGELF
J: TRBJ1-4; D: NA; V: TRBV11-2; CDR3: ASSLGDPSMEKLF
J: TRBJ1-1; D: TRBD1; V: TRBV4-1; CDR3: ASSQGDREWGEAF
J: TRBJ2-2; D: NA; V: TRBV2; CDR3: ASRPDSGELF
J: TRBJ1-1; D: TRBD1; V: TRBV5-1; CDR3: ASSLASGGWTEAF
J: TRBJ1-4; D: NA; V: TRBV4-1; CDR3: ASSLGTFATNEKLF
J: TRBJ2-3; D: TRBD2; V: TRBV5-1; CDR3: ASSLGLAGRRDTQY
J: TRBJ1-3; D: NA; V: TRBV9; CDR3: ASSGGLGRESGNTIY
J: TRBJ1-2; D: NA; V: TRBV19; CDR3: ASSIRGPLYGYT
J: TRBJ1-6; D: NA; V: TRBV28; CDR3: ASSFGQLLRTLH
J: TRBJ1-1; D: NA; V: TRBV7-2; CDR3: ASSSNQGTEAF
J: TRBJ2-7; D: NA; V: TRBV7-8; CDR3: ASSLGGRVSYEQY
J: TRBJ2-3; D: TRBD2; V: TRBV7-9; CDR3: ASSSTSGGATDTQY
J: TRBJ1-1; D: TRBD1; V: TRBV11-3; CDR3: ASSFDQGANTEAF
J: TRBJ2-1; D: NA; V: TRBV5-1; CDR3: ASSLGLGGQLARYNEQF
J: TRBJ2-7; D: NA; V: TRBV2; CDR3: ASRAQLDSNEQY
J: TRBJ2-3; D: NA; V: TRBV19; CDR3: ASRSTASTDTQY
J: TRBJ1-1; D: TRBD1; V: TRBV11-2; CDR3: ASSSTGRVRTEAF
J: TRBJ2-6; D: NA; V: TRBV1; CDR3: TSSQGGGISGANVLT
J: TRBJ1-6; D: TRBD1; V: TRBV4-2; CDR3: ASSRVTGDGLNSPLH
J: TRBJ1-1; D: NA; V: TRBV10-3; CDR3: AISEVLGRTEAF
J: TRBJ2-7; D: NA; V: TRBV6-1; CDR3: ASSEQYAPGWEQY
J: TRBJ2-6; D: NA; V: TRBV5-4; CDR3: ASSEGGPLRGANVLT
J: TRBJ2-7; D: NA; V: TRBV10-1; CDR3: ASSGGPGSYLYEQY
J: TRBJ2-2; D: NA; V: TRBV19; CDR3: ATQRASSNTGELF
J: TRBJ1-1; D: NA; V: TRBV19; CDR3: ASSPGRDTEAF
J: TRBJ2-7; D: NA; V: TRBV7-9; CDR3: ASSLVGTLTGTNYEQY
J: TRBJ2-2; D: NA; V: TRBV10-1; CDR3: ASSVARVGTGELF
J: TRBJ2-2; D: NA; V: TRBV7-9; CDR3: ASSLDSGVNTGELF
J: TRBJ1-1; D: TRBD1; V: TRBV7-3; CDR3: ASSPQQGARTEAF
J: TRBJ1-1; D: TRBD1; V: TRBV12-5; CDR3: ASGRGQGRNEAF
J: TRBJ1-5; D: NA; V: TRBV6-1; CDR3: ASSEAGRSGNQPQH
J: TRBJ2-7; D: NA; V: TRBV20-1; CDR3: SARLAYEQY
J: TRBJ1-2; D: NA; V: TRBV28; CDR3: ASRAGSYGYT
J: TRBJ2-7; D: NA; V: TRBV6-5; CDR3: ASSDWAALSYEQY
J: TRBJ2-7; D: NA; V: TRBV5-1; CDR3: ASSLSSSRAYEQY
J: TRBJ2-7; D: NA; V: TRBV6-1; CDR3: AISGGGYEQY
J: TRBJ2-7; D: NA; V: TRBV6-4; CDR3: ASSDPGLDYEQY
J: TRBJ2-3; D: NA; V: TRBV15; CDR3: ATSPGGTSTDTQY
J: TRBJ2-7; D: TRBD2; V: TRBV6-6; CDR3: ASRALGAGAGEQY
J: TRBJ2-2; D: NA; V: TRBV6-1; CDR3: ASRQVGMAGELF
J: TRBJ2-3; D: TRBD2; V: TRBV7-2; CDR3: ASSAGLATDTQY
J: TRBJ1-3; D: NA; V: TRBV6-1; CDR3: ASRTQLSGNTIY
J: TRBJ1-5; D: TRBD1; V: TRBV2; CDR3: ASNGQGVIQPQH
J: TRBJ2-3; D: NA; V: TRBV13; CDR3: ASSLNRASTDTQY
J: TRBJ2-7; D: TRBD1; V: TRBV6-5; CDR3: ASNDVGGRGEQY
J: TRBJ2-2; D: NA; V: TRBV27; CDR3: ASRPLGHITGELF
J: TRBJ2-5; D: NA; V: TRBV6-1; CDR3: ASQSLAGAQETQY
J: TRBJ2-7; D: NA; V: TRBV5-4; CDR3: ASSSPGTALYEQY
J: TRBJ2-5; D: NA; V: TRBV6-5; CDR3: ASSPDTGRGETQY
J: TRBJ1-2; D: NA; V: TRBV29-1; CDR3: SAKTPTRGRANYGYT
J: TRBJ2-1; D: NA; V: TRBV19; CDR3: ASSIEWARSYNEQF
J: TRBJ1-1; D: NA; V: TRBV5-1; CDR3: ASSIVGGGTEAF